This TCR beta chain appears in the sequencing data of a study of blood T cell repertoires in COVID-19. Sequenced by immunoSEQ multiplex PCR; TCRdb stores in-frame clones only, minus some. The sample includes some 290,000 clones, 90% of them seen just once. This clone was seen a few times. The CDR3 is 15 amino acids. Germline CDR1 and CDR2: SGHRS and YFSETQ. Losses at the gene ends were 0 bases for V and 1 base for J; bases not matched to a gene: 1. This TCR came from a woman in her 30s with COVID-19, enrolled during active disease. J is TRBJ1-3 and V is TRBV5-1; 7 positions match TRBD1. The sample taken for sequencing was peripheral blood. CDR3 region: CASSLARGSGNTIYF. CDR3 nucleotides: TGCGCCAGCAGCTTGGCCAGGGGGTCTGGAAACACCATATATTTT.